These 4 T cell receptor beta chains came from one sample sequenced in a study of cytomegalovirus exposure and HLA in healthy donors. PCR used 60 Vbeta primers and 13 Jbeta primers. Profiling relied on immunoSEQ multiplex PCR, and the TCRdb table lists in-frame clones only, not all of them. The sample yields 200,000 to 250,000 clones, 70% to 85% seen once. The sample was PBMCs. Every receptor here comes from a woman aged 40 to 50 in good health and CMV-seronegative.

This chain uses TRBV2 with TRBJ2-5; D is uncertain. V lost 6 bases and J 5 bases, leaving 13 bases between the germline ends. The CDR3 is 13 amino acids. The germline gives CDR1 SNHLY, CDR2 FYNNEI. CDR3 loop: CASSFGASETQYF. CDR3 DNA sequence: TGTGCCAGCAGCTTCGGCGCTAGTGAGACCCAGTACTTC.

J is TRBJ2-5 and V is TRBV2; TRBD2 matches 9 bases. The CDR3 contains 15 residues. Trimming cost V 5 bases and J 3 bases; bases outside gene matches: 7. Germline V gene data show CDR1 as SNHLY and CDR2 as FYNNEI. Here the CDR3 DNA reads TGTGCCAGCAGTCCTCTAGCGGGGACCGAAGAGACCCAGTACTTC. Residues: CASSPLAGTEETQYF. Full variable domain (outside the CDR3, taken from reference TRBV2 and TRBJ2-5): EPEVTQTPSHQVTQMGQEVILRCVPISNHLYFYWYRQILGQKVEFLVSFYNNEISEKSEIFDDQFSVERPDGSNFTLKIRSTKLEDSAMYFCASSPLAGTEETQYFGPGTRLLVL.

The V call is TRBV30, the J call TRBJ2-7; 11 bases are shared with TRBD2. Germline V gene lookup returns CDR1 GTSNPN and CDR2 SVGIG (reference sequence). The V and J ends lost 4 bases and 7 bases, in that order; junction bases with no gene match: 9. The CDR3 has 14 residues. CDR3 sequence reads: CAWIGLAGLGEQYF. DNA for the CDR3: TGTGCCTGGATTGGACTAGCGGGCCTAGGGGAGCAGTACTTC.

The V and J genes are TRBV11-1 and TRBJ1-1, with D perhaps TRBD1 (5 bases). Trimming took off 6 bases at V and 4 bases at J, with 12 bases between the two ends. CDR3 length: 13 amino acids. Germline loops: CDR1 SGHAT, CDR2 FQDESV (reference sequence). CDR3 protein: CASRVGGGTEAFF. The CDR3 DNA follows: TGTGCCAGCAGGGTCGGGGGGGGCACTGAAGCTTTCTTT.